This is a list of T cell receptor beta chains from one sample in a study of control samples from healthy donors and cancer patients. The table came from immunoSEQ multiplex PCR; TCRdb's copy has only in-frame clones and leaves some out. This table holds 350,000 to 450,000 clones, roughly 90% found once. The sample taken for sequencing was PBMCs. The receptors stem from a man aged 35 to 55 with head and neck cancer. Both conserved end residues are part of each CDR3. Each record gives: J gene, clone size, D gene, V gene, CDR3 protein, CDR3 DNA. A D gene is named only where the DNA matches it firmly. Expanded clones get a size class; other rows say once, few or many, or leave the size out.

j_gene: TRBJ2-2
abundance: once
d_gene: -
v_gene: TRBV6-2/TRBV6-3
CDR3aa: CASSYYGPNTGELFF
CDR3nt: TGTGCCAGCAGTTATTATGGACCGAACACCGGGGAGCTGTTTTTT

j_gene: TRBJ1-5
abundance: -
d_gene: -
v_gene: TRBV21-1
CDR3aa: CASSKVGLGLLQPQHF
CDR3nt: TGTGCCAGCAGCAAAGTGGGTTTGGGTCTCCTGCAGCCCCAGCATTTT

j_gene: TRBJ1-1
abundance: -
d_gene: -
v_gene: TRBV6-5
CDR3aa: CASSRKDTEAFF
CDR3nt: TGTGCCAGCAGTCGGAAGGACACTGAAGCTTTCTTT

j_gene: TRBJ1-3
abundance: -
d_gene: -
v_gene: TRBV7-7
CDR3aa: CASRGRTPPTNTIYF
CDR3nt: TGTGCTAGCAGGGGTAGGACTCCCCCGACCAACACCATATATTTT

j_gene: TRBJ2-7
abundance: -
d_gene: -
v_gene: TRBV18
CDR3aa: CASSPLGGIYEQYF
CDR3nt: TGTGCCAGCTCACCTTTAGGAGGTATCTACGAGCAGTACTTC

j_gene: TRBJ2-7
abundance: -
d_gene: TRBD2
v_gene: TRBV12-3/TRBV12-4
CDR3aa: CASSPGGGEQYF
CDR3nt: TGTGCCAGCAGTCCCGGGGGGGGCGAGCAGTACTTC

j_gene: TRBJ2-7
abundance: -
d_gene: -
v_gene: TRBV19
CDR3aa: CASSIGNKPFYEQYF
CDR3nt: TGTGCCAGTAGTATAGGTAACAAGCCCTTCTACGAGCAGTACTTC

j_gene: TRBJ1-1
abundance: -
d_gene: TRBD1
v_gene: TRBV7-9
CDR3aa: CASSMGQATEAFF
CDR3nt: TGTGCCAGCAGCATGGGACAGGCCACTGAAGCTTTCTTT

j_gene: TRBJ2-1
abundance: -
d_gene: TRBD1
v_gene: TRBV28
CDR3aa: CASSFLQGGPLKDEQFF
CDR3nt: TGTGCCAGCAGTTTCTTACAGGGGGGTCCGCTGAAGGATGAGCAGTTCTTC

j_gene: TRBJ1-1
abundance: -
d_gene: -
v_gene: TRBV19
CDR3aa: CASSARESHTEAFF
CDR3nt: TGTGCCAGTAGTGCCAGGGAAAGCCACACTGAAGCTTTCTTT